The 20 T cell receptor beta chains below come from one sample, sequenced in a study of CD8 T cells in ankylosing spondylitis. TCRdb re-derived calls from the 5' RACE reads in MiXCR, one entry per CDR3 protein. The table lists some 300,000 distinct CDR3 sequences, about 20% of them singletons. Sample: blood, either unsorted or a sorted T cell fraction (not recorded which). The receptors shown here come from a female donor with ankylosing spondylitis or in good health (not recorded which).

This chain uses TRBV3-1 with TRBJ1-6, with D perhaps matching TRBD1 (5 bases). Germline CDR1 and CDR2: LGHDT and YNNKEL (reference sequence). The CDR3 extends over 15 amino acids. V was shortened by 3 bases and J by 7 bases, with 13 bases between the two germline ends. CDR3 residues: CASSQPGRPNSPLHF. CDR3 DNA sequence: TGTGCCAGCAGCCAGCCGGGACGGCCCAATTCACCCCTCCACTTT.

V usage is TRBV4-3 and J usage is TRBJ2-1; 7 bases fit TRBD2. Germline lookup yields CDR1 LGHNA and CDR2 YSLEER. The junction had 8 bases not matched to a gene; V was cut back by 1 base and J by 2 bases. This CDR3 is built from 17 residues. The CDR3 DNA follows: TGCGCCAGCAGCCAAGGGCGGAGGGAGGGTGCCTACAATGAGCAGTTCTTC. This gives the protein CASSQGRREGAYNEQFF.

This rearrangement joins TRBV6-5 to TRBJ1-5; no clear D gene. CDR3 length: 17 residues. Per germline, CDR1 MNHEY and CDR2 SVGAGI. The germline V and J ends were trimmed by 2 bases and 0 bases, with 14 bases remaining between them. The CDR3 DNA is TGTGCCAGCAGTTACGGAAACCCTTGGTATAGCAATCAGCCCCAGCATTTT. Translating it yields CASSYGNPWYSNQPQHF.

This clonotype was seen only a few times. The chain is built from TRBV20-1 and TRBJ2-7; D could derive from TRBD1 or TRBD2 (5 bases each). Trimming removed 7 bases from V and 1 base from J, with 8 bases in between. Germline V gene sequence: CDR1 DFQATT, CDR2 SNEGSKA (reference sequence). This CDR3 has 11 residues. In DNA form, the CDR3 reads TGCAGTGGGGGCGGGTCCTACGAGCAGTACTTC. It translates to CSGGGSYEQYF.

At least ten counts were recorded for this clonotype. Here the CDR3 DNA reads TGCAGTGCTATACCCCTAGCGGGAGCCACCTCCTACAATGAGCAGTTCTTC. Its translation: CSAIPLAGATSYNEQFF. V is TRBV20-1 and J is TRBJ2-1, with 10 positions matching TRBD2. CDR3 length: 17 amino acids. V lost 4 bases, J lost 0 bases, and 9 bases stayed unmatched. Germline V gene sequence: CDR1 DFQATT, CDR2 SNEGSKA (reference sequence).

The V call is TRBV28, the J call TRBJ1-5; D unresolved. V was shortened by 2 bases and J by 8 bases, with 4 bases between the two germline ends. The CDR3 length is 11 residues. CDR1 and CDR2 from the germline V gene are MDHEN and SYDVKM. The CDR3: CASSLREPQHF. The CDR3 DNA sequence: TGTGCCAGCAGTTTACGGGAGCCCCAGCATTTT.

The rearrangement uses TRBV16 and TRBJ1-6; D unclear. Trimming removed 0 bases at V and 14 bases at J, with 14 bases between. CDR1 KGHSY and CDR2 FQNENV come from the germline V gene. The CDR3 covers 14 residues. The CDR3 DNA reads TGTGCCAGCAGCCAATCGGCCTTAGGGAAAGCCCTCCACTTT. Translation: CASSQSALGKALHF.

The chain carries TRBV20-1 and TRBJ2-5, with D perhaps matching TRBD2 (6 bases). The CDR3 spans 15 residues. Trimming stripped 1 base from V and 1 base from J, with 13 bases between. The germline V gene has CDR1 DFQATT and CDR2 SNEGSKA (reference sequence). The CDR3 coding sequence is TGCAGTGCTAGAGCCCCCAGGGAGGTCCAAGAGACCCAGTACTTC. This gives the protein CSARAPREVQETQYF.

This chain uses TRBV20-1 with TRBJ2-7, with TRBD1 identical over 8 bases. Germline trimming cut 0 bases from V and 4 bases from J; bases unmatched to any gene: 8. The CDR3 consists of 15 residues. CDR1 and CDR2 from the germline V gene are DFQATT and SNEGSKA (reference sequence). CDR3 amino acids: CSARDSRDRMYEQYF. The CDR3 DNA sequence: TGCAGTGCTAGAGACTCCCGGGACAGGATGTACGAGCAGTACTTC.

This clonotype has ten or more counts. Here the CDR3 DNA reads TGTGCCAGCTCACCTCTAGAGTCCTACGAGCAGTACTTC. It yields the protein CASSPLESYEQYF. V gene TRBV18 combines with J gene TRBJ2-7; D uncertain. V was pared by 3 bases and J by 1 base, with 7 bases between. The CDR3 runs to 13 residues. Looked up from germline, CDR1 is KGHSH and CDR2 is LQKENI.

This sequence joins TRBV6-2 or TRBV6-3 and TRBJ2-1; D tentatively reads TRBD1 or TRBD2 (5 bases each). Trimming took 8 bases from V and 9 from J, leaving 20 bases between them. CDR3 length: 14 residues. Germline V CDR1 and CDR2: MNHEY, SVGEGT. In DNA, the CDR3 is TGTGCCAGCGGTAATGGGGTCCGGGGCGGTGAGCAGTTCTTC. Its protein is CASGNGVRGGEQFF.

This sequence joins TRBV20-1 and TRBJ2-7; D is perhaps TRBD1 or TRBD2 (5 bases each). With 3 bases removed from V and 0 bases from J, the gap between germline ends came to 21 bases. The CDR3 totals 17 residues. Germline-derived CDR1 and CDR2 are DFQATT and SNEGSKA (reference sequence). CDR3 bases: TGCAGTGCTAGGGCCCGGGGACCAGAAAGGAGCTCCTACGAGCAGTACTTC. This encodes CSARARGPERSSYEQYF.

There are a few counts of this clonotype. The chain carries TRBV29-1 and TRBJ1-1, with D hard to call. In germline, CDR1 is SQVTM, CDR2 ANQGSEA. This CDR3 region has 10 residues. The V end was cut by 7 bases, the J end by 2 bases, with 5 bases between. CDR3 in amino acids: CSGANTEAFF. CDR3 nucleotides: TGCAGCGGGGCAAACACTGAAGCTTTCTTT.

This clonotype was counted many times. The junction departs from germline at one end; a sequencing error may be responsible. V is TRBV12-3 or TRBV12-4 and J is TRBJ2-1; 11 nucleotides align to TRBD2. The CDR3 length is 15 residues. The CDR3: CASSLAGGTHNEQFF. CDR3 bases: TGTGCCAGCAGCTTAGCGGGAGGGACCCACAATGAGCAGTTCTTC.

This clonotype was found many times. V usage is TRBV20-1 and J usage is TRBJ2-7; tentatively, D is TRBD1 or TRBD2 (5 bases each). The germline CDR1 and CDR2 sequences are DFQATT and SNEGSKA (reference sequence). The ends were cut back, 3 bases at V and 0 bases at J, with 9 bases in the middle. The length of the CDR3 is 13 residues. The DNA of the CDR3 is TGCAGTGCTAGGGGTGGGGGCTCCTACGAGCAGTACTTC. Its translation is CSARGGGSYEQYF.

CDR3 sequence: CASSVDGTGGEKLFF. The DNA for the CDR3 is TGTGCCAGCAGCGTAGATGGAACAGGGGGTGAAAAACTGTTTTTT. The chain combines TRBV9 with TRBJ1-4, with TRBD1 identical over 8 bases. The CDR3 loop spans 15 amino acids. Per the germline V gene, CDR1 is SGDLS and CDR2 is YYNGEE. V lost 0 bases to trimming and J lost 7 bases; unmatched junction nucleotides: 5.

This clonotype was detected ten times or more. This chain uses TRBV20-1 with TRBJ1-1, with D possibly matching TRBD1 (5 bases). Germline lookup yields CDR1 DFQATT and CDR2 SNEGSKA (reference sequence). The CDR3 is 12 amino acids. The CDR3 reads CKLGTANTEAFF. CDR3 sequence (DNA): TGCAAACTAGGGACGGCGAACACTGAAGCTTTCTTT.

The gene calls are TRBV4-3 and TRBJ1-1; D not certain. V shed 1 base and J shed 6 bases, with 9 bases lying between them. This CDR3 region has 13 residues. CDR1 is LGHNA, CDR2 YSLEER, per germline. Here the CDR3 DNA reads TGCGCCAGCAGCCAAGTGAGGTTAGCTGAAGCTTTCTTT. Translated: CASSQVRLAEAFF.

This clonotype was counted between two and nine times. This chain joins TRBV12-3 or TRBV12-4 and TRBJ2-5, with unresolved D. This CDR3 region has 14 residues. With 7 bases removed from V and 3 bases from J, the gap between germline ends came to 15 bases. CDR3 nucleotides: TGTGCCAGCACTATTACGGGTGGGGAAGAGACCCAGTACTTC. Translating it yields CASTITGGEETQYF.

This clonotype was counted only a few times. The V call is TRBV5-4, the J call TRBJ2-7, with 14 nucleotides matching TRBD2. The CDR3 consists of 15 residues. CDR1 and CDR2 from the germline V gene are SGHNT and YYREEE (reference sequence). The trim removed 3 bases at V and 4 bases at J, leaving 3 bases unmatched. CDR3 residues: CASSWTSGRSYEQYF. DNA of the CDR3: TGTGCCAGCAGCTGGACTAGCGGGAGGTCGTACGAGCAGTACTTC.